One and the same sample provided the 2 T cell receptor beta chains below, sequenced in a study of shared clonotypes between healthy human individuals. Cells designated naive CD8 were CD45RO-negative and were positively selected for CCR7, with terminally differentiated effector memory CD45RA+ cells excluded. Profiled with immunoSEQ multiplex PCR; TCRdb holds only in-frame clones, not every one. The repertoire consists of a few million clones, with about 94% occurring once and the leading ten covering around 1.7%. Material for sequencing was naive CD8+ T cells from PBMCs. The origin of the receptors is a man between 18 and 35 years old in good health. Some clones in this sample may be carry-over from other donors' samples.

The chain couples TRBV19 to TRBJ2-7; tentative D call: TRBD1 (6 bases). The V gene lost 6 bases and the J gene lost 5 bases, with 17 bases spanning the gap. The CDR3 covers 14 residues. The germline gives CDR1 LNHDA, CDR2 SQIVND (reference sequence). In DNA form, the CDR3 reads TGTGCCAGTAGCCTCAGGGGCCGCGGCGACGAGCAGTACTTC. It encodes CASSLRGRGDEQYF.

The chain couples TRBV28 to TRBJ2-2, with D unclear. Germline CDR1 MDHEN, CDR2 SYDVKM. V was trimmed by 7 bases and J by 3 bases, leaving 15 bases between them. The CDR3 totals 15 residues. For the CDR3, the DNA is TGTGCCAGCACCCCCCCCGGGCGAGACACCGGGGAGCTGTTTTTT. It encodes CASTPPGRDTGELFF.